The rows below give T cell receptor beta chains drawn from one sample of a study of blood T cell repertoires in COVID-19. Here immunoSEQ multiplex PCR was the method, and the copy in TCRdb shows in-frame clones only, minus some. The sample records roughly 250,000 clones, 70% to 85% being singletons. Sequencing was done on a sample of peripheral blood. These receptors came from an elderly woman with active or convalescent COVID-19. CDR3s include the opening cysteine and the closing phenylalanine or tryptophan. The D gene is left open where the match is weak. Some rows have no size entry. The others give once, few or many, or a class for an expanded clone.

>once|TRBJ2-3|TRBV11-2|TRBD2
CASSSGTSGFRADTQYF
TGTGCCAGCAGCTCAGGGACTAGCGGCTTTAGAGCAGATACGCAGTATTTT
>few|TRBJ1-4|TRBV7-9|TRBD1
CASSFPGGTHEKLFF
TGTGCCAGCAGCTTTCCAGGGGGCACCCATGAAAAACTGTTTTTT
>once|TRBJ1-2|TRBV28|TRBD1
CASSLSSQGAGGYTF
TGTGCCAGCAGTTTATCCAGCCAGGGGGCGGGTGGCTACACCTTC
>NA|TRBJ2-1|TRBV27|TRBD2
CASSLSESGTSLHEQFF
TGTGCCAGCAGTTTATCGGAGTCCGGGACTAGCCTTCATGAGCAGTTCTTC
>NA|TRBJ1-2|TRBV28|NA
CASSTKRHSQGYGYTF
TGTGCCAGCAGTACTAAGAGACATTCACAGGGCTATGGCTACACCTTC
>NA|TRBJ1-2|TRBV4-2|NA
CASSQEASRSYGYTF
TGTGCCAGCAGCCAAGAAGCATCCAGGTCTTATGGCTACACCTTC
>NA|TRBJ2-1|TRBV7-9|TRBD2
CASSSSSGRDLPFF
TGTGCCAGCAGCTCGAGTAGCGGGAGGGATTTGCCGTTCTTC
>NA|TRBJ1-1|TRBV19|NA
CASSSVGGTEAFF
TGTGCCAGTAGTTCTGTAGGGGGCACTGAAGCTTTCTTT
>NA|TRBJ1-1|TRBV5-1|NA
CASSGPGDTEAFF
TGCGCCAGCAGCGGGCCCGGCGACACTGAAGCTTTCTTT
>NA|TRBJ2-1|TRBV11-2|TRBD2
CASSYTSGTYNEQFF
TGTGCCAGCAGCTACACTAGCGGAACCTACAATGAGCAGTTCTTC
>NA|TRBJ2-3|TRBV19|TRBD2
CATRLAGDTDTQYF
TGTGCCACCCGGCTAGCGGGCGACACAGATACGCAGTATTTT
>NA|TRBJ1-2|TRBV28|NA
CASRRVRGYTF
TGTGCCAGCAGACGGGTGCGGGGCTACACCTTC
>NA|TRBJ2-3|TRBV27|TRBD2
CASSFRQGLAGGSPDTQYF
TGTGCCAGCAGTTTCCGTCAGGGACTAGCGGGAGGTTCTCCAGATACGCAGTATTTT
>once|TRBJ1-1|TRBV28|TRBD1
CASSLGQGMNTEAFF
TGTGCCAGCAGTTTAGGACAGGGCATGAACACTGAAGCTTTCTTT
>NA|TRBJ1-6|TRBV18|NA
CASSVDRLDYNSPLHF
TGTGCCAGCTCAGTCGACAGATTAGACTATAATTCACCCCTCCACTTT
>once|TRBJ1-6|TRBV20-1|TRBD1
CSASLGQGNNSPLHF
TGCAGTGCTAGTCTGGGACAGGGAAATAATTCACCCCTCCACTTT
>few|TRBJ1-3|TRBV6-5|TRBD1
CASTPGQTGNTIYF
TGTGCCAGCACCCCGGGACAGACTGGAAACACCATATATTTT
>NA|TRBJ2-1|TRBV5-1|NA
CASSLGAGSSYNEQFF
TGCGCCAGCAGCTTGGGGGCGGGGAGCTCTTACAATGAGCAGTTCTTC
>NA|TRBJ2-1|TRBV11-2|NA
CASSPARTEYEQFF
TGTGCCAGCAGCCCCGCGCGCACCGAGTATGAGCAGTTCTTC
>NA|TRBJ1-3|TRBV5-1|NA
CASSGGSSGNTIYF
TGCGCCAGCAGCGGGGGCAGCTCTGGAAACACCATATATTTT
>NA|TRBJ2-7|TRBV18|TRBD1
CASSPPTGTYEQYF
TGTGCCAGCTCACCACCGACAGGGACCTACGAGCAGTACTTC
>NA|TRBJ2-3|TRBV18|TRBD2
CASSPPSGGPGTDTQYF
TGTGCCAGCTCACCACCCTCGGGGGGGCCTGGCACAGATACGCAGTATTTT